The source of this TCR beta chain is a study of neurological immune-mediated disorders. The sample holds many counts of this clonotype. Antigen specificity is unknown. The cDNA was generated by 5'RACE with 10-nucleotide random UMIs. Each CDR3 protein gets one entry after TCRdb re-called the 5' RACE reads with MiXCR. The repertoire holds around 46,000 distinct CDR3 sequences, with 1.9% as singletons. CDR1 and CDR2 (germline): ENHRY, SYGVKD. After removal of 2 bases from V and 10 bases from J, the junction contained 1 base not matched to a gene. This CDR3 contains 13 residues. Unsorted libraries were generated from 2 million PBMCs. These cells had been stored in RNAlater at -80 C. General study results and limits: Private repertoires in all groups were suggested by the absence of shared CDR3 amino acid sequences among expanded clones across subjects. Phylogenetic analysis grouped 18 of 34 multiple sclerosis patients' repertoires together, suggesting a possible repertoire signature.

This TCR was sampled from a woman aged 40 to 49 with multiple sclerosis. The chain combines TRBV10-3 with TRBJ2-5, with 13 nucleotides matching TRBD2. Sequencing was carried out using PBMCs. CDR3 DNA: TGTGCCATCAGTGAGACTAGCGGGGGGGGCCAGTACTTC. Its protein product is CAISETSGGGQYF.